A selection of T cell receptor beta chains follows, all from one sample in a study of Ad26.COV2.S vaccination and SARS-CoV-2 variants. Clones were sequenced by immunoSEQ multiplex PCR, and TCRdb holds only the in-frame ones, with some missing. The sample has over 200,000 clones; around nine tenths are singletons. The sample was peripheral blood, taken in a trial of Ad26.COV2.S vaccine versus placebo. The source of these receptors is a person between 18 and 59 years old who received the Ad26.COV2.S COVID-19 vaccine or a placebo. The CDR3 runs from the conserved cysteine through the conserved F or W. Fields, in order: J gene, V gene, CDR3 length, clone size, D gene, CDR3 DNA, CDR3 protein. A D gene is named only where the DNA matches it firmly. Only part of the rows carry a size: once, few, many, or a class if the clone is expanded.

J gene: TRBJ2-3
V gene: TRBV9
CDR3 length: 18
clone size: .
D gene: TRBD2
CDR3 DNA: TGTGCCAGCAGCGTAGGTCTAGCGGGGGGGCGAGTCACAGATACGCAGTATTTT
CDR3 protein: CASSVGLAGGRVTDTQYF

J gene: TRBJ1-1
V gene: TRBV21-1
CDR3 length: 15
clone size: once
D gene: .
CDR3 DNA: TGTGCCAGCAGCAGACCGGGACAGCAGAACACTGAAGCTTTCTTT
CDR3 protein: CASSRPGQQNTEAFF

J gene: TRBJ2-7
V gene: TRBV5-1
CDR3 length: 16
clone size: .
D gene: TRBD1
CDR3 DNA: TGCGCCAGCAGCTTGGCCGTCGGCAGGGGGATATACGAGCAGTACTTC
CDR3 protein: CASSLAVGRGIYEQYF

J gene: TRBJ2-3
V gene: TRBV9
CDR3 length: 15
clone size: .
D gene: .
CDR3 DNA: TGTGCCAGCAGCGTAGGCGGGACCCCGGCAGATACGCAGTATTTT
CDR3 protein: CASSVGGTPADTQYF

J gene: TRBJ2-2
V gene: TRBV6-5
CDR3 length: 14
clone size: .
D gene: .
CDR3 DNA: TGTGCCAGCAGAACAGGGAAATTCGCCGGGGAGCTGTTTTTT
CDR3 protein: CASRTGKFAGELFF

J gene: TRBJ1-3
V gene: TRBV19
CDR3 length: 14
clone size: .
D gene: .
CDR3 DNA: TGTGCCAGCGGGGGGGCAGGCTCTGGAAACACCATATATTTT
CDR3 protein: CASGGAGSGNTIYF

J gene: TRBJ1-2
V gene: TRBV6-1
CDR3 length: 13
clone size: .
D gene: .
CDR3 DNA: TGTGCCAGCAGTGATCCCCCTAACTATGGCTACACCTTC
CDR3 protein: CASSDPPNYGYTF

J gene: TRBJ2-3
V gene: TRBV6-6
CDR3 length: 16
clone size: few
D gene: TRBD2
CDR3 DNA: TGTGCCAGCAGACTCCTGGGGTTAGCGGGCGCAGATACGCAGTATTTT
CDR3 protein: CASRLLGLAGADTQYF

J gene: TRBJ2-7
V gene: TRBV6-5
CDR3 length: 12
clone size: .
D gene: .
CDR3 DNA: TGTGCCAGCAGTTACACCTTGGGCGAGCAGTACTTC
CDR3 protein: CASSYTLGEQYF

J gene: TRBJ2-5
V gene: TRBV30
CDR3 length: 16
clone size: once
D gene: .
CDR3 DNA: TGTGCCTGGGGGGCTGGGACATTATTGGGTGAAGGGACCCAGTACTTC
CDR3 protein: CAWGAGTLLGEGTQYF

J gene: TRBJ2-7
V gene: TRBV7-9
CDR3 length: 13
clone size: .
D gene: TRBD2
CDR3 DNA: TGTGCCAGCAGCTTATCGGGGGGGAGCGAGCAGTACTTC
CDR3 protein: CASSLSGGSEQYF

J gene: TRBJ1-1
V gene: TRBV3-1/TRBV3-2
CDR3 length: 16
clone size: once
D gene: TRBD1
CDR3 DNA: TGTGCCAGCAGCCACTCAAGGGGGACAGGGAGCACTGAAGCTTTCTTT
CDR3 protein: CASSHSRGTGSTEAFF

J gene: TRBJ2-1
V gene: TRBV10-1
CDR3 length: 17
clone size: .
D gene: TRBD2
CDR3 DNA: TGCGCCAGCAGCGCCGGGACTAGCGGGGGCTTATACAATGAGCAGTTCTTC
CDR3 protein: CASSAGTSGGLYNEQFF

J gene: TRBJ1-1
V gene: TRBV16
CDR3 length: 15
clone size: .
D gene: TRBD1
CDR3 DNA: TGTGCCAGCAGCCACCCCGGGACAGGGCTGACTGAAGCTTTCTTT
CDR3 protein: CASSHPGTGLTEAFF

J gene: TRBJ1-3
V gene: TRBV5-4
CDR3 length: 15
clone size: .
D gene: .
CDR3 DNA: TGTGCCAGCAGCTTGGTCGGGAGCTCTGGAAACACCATATATTTT
CDR3 protein: CASSLVGSSGNTIYF

J gene: TRBJ2-1
V gene: TRBV7-3
CDR3 length: 15
clone size: .
D gene: .
CDR3 DNA: TGTGCCAGCAGCTTATCCTTTGGACTTCACAATGAGCAGTTCTTC
CDR3 protein: CASSLSFGLHNEQFF

J gene: TRBJ1-5
V gene: TRBV6-2/TRBV6-3
CDR3 length: 16
clone size: few
D gene: .
CDR3 DNA: TGTGCCAGCAGTTACTCGACCGTGGGGGGTTATCAGCCCCAGCATTTT
CDR3 protein: CASSYSTVGGYQPQHF

J gene: TRBJ2-2
V gene: TRBV18
CDR3 length: 14
clone size: .
D gene: .
CDR3 DNA: TGTGCCAGCTCACCTACTAGGGATCCCGGGGAGCTGTTTTTT
CDR3 protein: CASSPTRDPGELFF

J gene: TRBJ1-6
V gene: TRBV30
CDR3 length: 15
clone size: .
D gene: .
CDR3 DNA: TGTGCCTGGACTGCCGCCGGGCAACCTAATTCACCCCTCCACTTT
CDR3 protein: CAWTAAGQPNSPLHF

J gene: TRBJ1-6
V gene: TRBV3-1/TRBV3-2
CDR3 length: 14
clone size: .
D gene: .
CDR3 DNA: TGTGCCAGCAGCCTTCAGGGTCGCGATTCACCCCTCCACTTT
CDR3 protein: CASSLQGRDSPLHF

J gene: TRBJ2-3
V gene: TRBV24-1
CDR3 length: 13
clone size: .
D gene: .
CDR3 DNA: TGTGCCACCAGTGCCCCAGGGACAGATACGCAGTATTTT
CDR3 protein: CATSAPGTDTQYF

J gene: TRBJ2-2
V gene: TRBV5-1
CDR3 length: 16
clone size: .
D gene: TRBD1
CDR3 DNA: TGCGCCAGCACCCCAACAGGGGCCTCGAACACCGGGGAGCTGTTTTTT
CDR3 protein: CASTPTGASNTGELFF

J gene: TRBJ2-1
V gene: TRBV7-3
CDR3 length: 15
clone size: .
D gene: TRBD2
CDR3 DNA: TGTGCCAGCAGGACTAGCGGGGGGGAATACAATGAGCAGTTCTTC
CDR3 protein: CASRTSGGEYNEQFF

J gene: TRBJ2-4
V gene: TRBV27
CDR3 length: 17
clone size: .
D gene: TRBD1
CDR3 DNA: TGTGCCAGCAGCCCTGCGGGCCTCAGGGGGGCCAAAAACATTCAGTACTTC
CDR3 protein: CASSPAGLRGAKNIQYF

J gene: TRBJ2-3
V gene: TRBV7-3
CDR3 length: 13
clone size: .
D gene: .
CDR3 DNA: TGTGCCAGCAGCTTAGTGGGAGAAGGTACGCAGTATTTT
CDR3 protein: CASSLVGEGTQYF

J gene: TRBJ1-1
V gene: TRBV18
CDR3 length: 14
clone size: .
D gene: .
CDR3 DNA: TGTGCCAGCTCACCACAGGGATCCGGGACTGAAGCTTTCTTT
CDR3 protein: CASSPQGSGTEAFF

J gene: TRBJ1-2
V gene: TRBV15
CDR3 length: 16
clone size: .
D gene: TRBD1
CDR3 DNA: TGTGCCACCAGCAGAGTGTCGGACAGGGGAGGGTATGGCTACACCTTC
CDR3 protein: CATSRVSDRGGYGYTF

J gene: TRBJ2-2
V gene: TRBV7-6
CDR3 length: 14
clone size: .
D gene: TRBD2
CDR3 DNA: TGTGCCAGCGCCCGGGGGGGGTCCACCGGGGAGCTGTTTTTT
CDR3 protein: CASARGGSTGELFF

J gene: TRBJ1-5
V gene: TRBV7-9
CDR3 length: 16
clone size: .
D gene: TRBD1
CDR3 DNA: TGTGCCAGCAGCTTATCCGGGACAGAGAACAATCAGCCCCAGCATTTT
CDR3 protein: CASSLSGTENNQPQHF

J gene: TRBJ1-1
V gene: TRBV7-8
CDR3 length: 13
clone size: .
D gene: TRBD1
CDR3 DNA: TGTGCCAGCAGCCCCAAGACAGGGTCTGAAGCTTTCTTT
CDR3 protein: CASSPKTGSEAFF

J gene: TRBJ1-5
V gene: TRBV27
CDR3 length: 15
clone size: .
D gene: TRBD1
CDR3 DNA: TGTGCCAGCAGTCCAACGGGACAGGGGAATCAGCCCCAGCATTTT
CDR3 protein: CASSPTGQGNQPQHF

J gene: TRBJ1-6
V gene: TRBV5-8
CDR3 length: 15
clone size: once
D gene: .
CDR3 DNA: TGTGCCAGCAGCTTGAGGACGGGGGGCTATTCACCCCTCCACTTT
CDR3 protein: CASSLRTGGYSPLHF

J gene: TRBJ1-6
V gene: TRBV9
CDR3 length: 13
clone size: .
D gene: .
CDR3 DNA: TGTGCCAGCAGCGAGAGGGGGGATTCACCCCTCCACTTT
CDR3 protein: CASSERGDSPLHF

J gene: TRBJ2-7
V gene: TRBV11-2
CDR3 length: 14
clone size: .
D gene: .
CDR3 DNA: TGTGCCAGCAGCTACACAGGGGGGGCCTACGAGCAGTACTTC
CDR3 protein: CASSYTGGAYEQYF

J gene: TRBJ2-7
V gene: TRBV5-5
CDR3 length: 14
clone size: .
D gene: TRBD2
CDR3 DNA: TGTGCCAGCAGCTTTTTCGCGGGGGACTACGAGCAGTACTTC
CDR3 protein: CASSFFAGDYEQYF

J gene: TRBJ1-5
V gene: TRBV10-2
CDR3 length: 12
clone size: .
D gene: .
CDR3 DNA: TGCGCCACCAGGGAAGTGAATCAGCCCCAGCATTTT
CDR3 protein: CATREVNQPQHF

J gene: TRBJ1-3
V gene: TRBV7-2
CDR3 length: 15
clone size: .
D gene: TRBD1
CDR3 DNA: TGTGCCAGCAGCTCCGGGACAGGGACTGGAAACACCATATATTTT
CDR3 protein: CASSSGTGTGNTIYF

J gene: TRBJ2-7
V gene: TRBV29-1
CDR3 length: 13
clone size: .
D gene: TRBD1
CDR3 DNA: TGCAGCGTTGAAGACAGGGGGCTTGGCGAGCAGTACTTC
CDR3 protein: CSVEDRGLGEQYF

J gene: TRBJ1-2
V gene: TRBV11-2
CDR3 length: 16
clone size: .
D gene: TRBD1
CDR3 DNA: TGTGCCAGCAGCCCATTTCCGGGACAGGGGTATGATGGCTACACCTTC
CDR3 protein: CASSPFPGQGYDGYTF

J gene: TRBJ2-3
V gene: TRBV19
CDR3 length: 15
clone size: .
D gene: TRBD1
CDR3 DNA: TGTGCCAGTAGACGACAGGGGGCGAGGACAGATACGCAGTATTTT
CDR3 protein: CASRRQGARTDTQYF

J gene: TRBJ2-3
V gene: TRBV18
CDR3 length: 19
clone size: .
D gene: TRBD2
CDR3 DNA: TGTGCCAGCTCACCCCTTGGGACTAGCGGGACGGTTCACACAGATACGCAGTATTTT
CDR3 protein: CASSPLGTSGTVHTDTQYF

J gene: TRBJ2-5
V gene: TRBV5-4
CDR3 length: 14
clone size: .
D gene: TRBD2
CDR3 DNA: TGTGCCAGCAGCGCGGGACTAGCGCAGGAGACCCAGTACTTC
CDR3 protein: CASSAGLAQETQYF